Reported below is one TCR beta chain. The data are from a study of blood T cell repertoires in COVID-19. Study in general: Samples came from the United States, Italy and Spain, spanning acute and convalescent COVID-19. PBMCs, B-cell-depleted T cells, or T cells were the source of the cDNA or gDNA that made up the material.

Clones were sequenced by immunoSEQ multiplex PCR, and TCRdb holds only the in-frame ones, with some missing. The table includes about 200,000 clones, 70% to 85% detected once. The V end lost 5 bases, the J end lost 7 bases, and 12 bases lay between the germline ends. The CDR3 is 13 residues long. Germline V gives CDR1 SGHTA, CDR2 FQGNSA. The sequencing sample was made of peripheral blood. This clonotype was sampled from a human donor with acute or convalescent COVID-19. The donor label of this sample is uncertain. This chain connects TRBV7-2 to TRBJ1-5; D is ambiguous. The CDR3 is CASSKEFGQPQHF. CDR3 in DNA: TGTGCCAGCAGCAAGGAGTTTGGGCAGCCCCAGCATTTT.